This TCR beta chain was sequenced during a study of T cells in Graves' hyperthyroidism and ophthalmopathy. CDR3 length: 13 residues. Germline assignment: CDR1 SNHLY and CDR2 FYNNEI. V lost 11 bases to trimming and J lost 2 bases, with 16 bases between them. Amplification of TCR beta CDR3 regions used RNA as the template. The HTBI set primed first-round TCR CDR3 RT-PCR. TCRdb used MiXCR to reprocess the multiplex PCR reads, holding one entry per CDR3 protein. Of approximately 600,000 distinct CDR3 sequences listed, under 20% are singletons. Many counts were recorded for this clonotype. It was considered stable Graves' hyperthyroidism when ophthalmopathy did not progress within 18 months. Based on clinical symptoms, serum thyroxine and TRAb, thyroid ultrasound and orbital computed tomography, diagnoses were reached.

The chain has TRBV2 and TRBJ2-7; D possibly corresponds to TRBD1 (6 bases). The origin of this receptor is a woman under 40 with Graves' hyperthyroidism. Sequenced: blood. The CDR3 protein is CACVRQDTYEQYF. The CDR3 coding sequence is TGTGCCTGTGTACGACAGGACACCTACGAGCAGTACTTC.